This TCR beta chain stems from a study of shared clonotypes between healthy human individuals. The authors loaded roughly 180 ng DNA, some 32,000 T cell genomes, into sorted-subset replicate PCRs. The table came from immunoSEQ multiplex PCR; TCRdb's copy has only in-frame clones and leaves some out. This table holds some 2,500,000 clones, roughly 90% found once. Findings of the study overall: Of the naive CD4 clonotypes, about 5% were shared across a few donors.

This CDR3 contains 16 residues. The V end lost 0 bases, the J end lost 0 bases, and 10 bases lay between the germline ends. The germline gives CDR1 SGHRS, CDR2 YFSETQ. Note on this clone: Antigen unknown.

The chain combines TRBV5-1 with TRBJ1-3; tentative D call: TRBD1 (6 bases). Source material: naive CD4+ T cells from PBMCs. As to subset: CD45RA+ positively selected. The TCR originated in a man younger than 35 in good health. Some clones in this sample may be carry-over from other donors' samples. CDR3 protein: CASSLVQGGSGNTIYF. In nucleotides, the CDR3 is TGCGCCAGCAGCTTGGTACAGGGAGGCTCTGGAAACACCATATATTTT.